This paragraph reports one TCR beta chain. Its target is unknown. The source of the sample is a study of shared clonotypes between healthy human individuals. Study overall: Per-donor plates numbered three CD4 naive, three CD4 memory, two CD8 naive and one CD8 memory. Study findings and constraints: Naive subsets typically showed greater estimated richness than memory subsets. The generation probabilities recorded for non-shared clonotypes fell below those of clonotypes shared by all four donors.

Data came from immunoSEQ multiplex PCR; TCRdb stores just in-frame clones and leaves some out. The top ten hold approximately 0.12% of the sample, which has around 560,000 clones, approximately 95% seen once. CD45RO-negative, CCR7-selected cells formed the naive CD8 fraction, which excluded terminally differentiated effector memory CD45RA+ cells. The donors were adults (healthy and HIV-negative) with no recent acute infections or vaccinations. CDR3 length equals 13 residues. CDR1 and CDR2 from the germline V gene are MDHEN and SYDVKM. With 3 bases removed from V and 5 bases from J, the gap between germline ends came to 11 bases.

The specimen was naive CD8+ T cells sorted from blood. The V and J genes are TRBV28 and TRBJ2-7; weak D call: TRBD2 (5 bases). The receptor was isolated from a woman in her 30s in good health. The CDR3 DNA is TGTGCCAGCAGTTTGGCGGGTTTCGACGAGCAGTACTTC. Translated: CASSLAGFDEQYF.